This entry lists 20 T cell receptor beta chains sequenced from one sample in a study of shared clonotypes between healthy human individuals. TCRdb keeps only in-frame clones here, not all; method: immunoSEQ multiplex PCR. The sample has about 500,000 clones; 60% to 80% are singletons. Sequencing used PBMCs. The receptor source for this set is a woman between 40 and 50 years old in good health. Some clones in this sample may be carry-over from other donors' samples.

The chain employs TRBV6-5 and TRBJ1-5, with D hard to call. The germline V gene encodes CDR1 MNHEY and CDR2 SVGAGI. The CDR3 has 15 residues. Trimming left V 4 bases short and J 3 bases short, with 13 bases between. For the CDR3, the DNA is TGTGCCAGCAGTTCCCTCAAAGTTCCCAATCAGCCCCAGCATTTT. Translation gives CASSSLKVPNQPQHF.

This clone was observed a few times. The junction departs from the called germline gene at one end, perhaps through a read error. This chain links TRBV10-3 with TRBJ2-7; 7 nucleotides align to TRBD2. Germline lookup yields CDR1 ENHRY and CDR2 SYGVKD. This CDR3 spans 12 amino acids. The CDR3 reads CTIRTSSYEQYF. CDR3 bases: TGTACCATCAGGACTAGTTCCTACGAGCAGTACTTC.

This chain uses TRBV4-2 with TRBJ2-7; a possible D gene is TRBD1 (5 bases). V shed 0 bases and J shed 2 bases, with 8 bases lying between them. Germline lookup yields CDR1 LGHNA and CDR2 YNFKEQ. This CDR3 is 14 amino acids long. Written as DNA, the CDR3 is TGTGCCAGCAGCCAAGAGAGACAGCCCTACGAGCAGTACTTC. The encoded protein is CASSQERQPYEQYF.

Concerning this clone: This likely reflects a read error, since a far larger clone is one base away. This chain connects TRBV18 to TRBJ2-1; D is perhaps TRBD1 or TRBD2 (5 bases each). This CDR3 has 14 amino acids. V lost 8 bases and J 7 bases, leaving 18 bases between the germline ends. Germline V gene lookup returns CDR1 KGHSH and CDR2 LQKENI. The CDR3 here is CASPRGTLGNEQFF. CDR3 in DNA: TGTGCCAGCCCACGTGGGACCCTGGGGAATGAGCAGTTCTTC.

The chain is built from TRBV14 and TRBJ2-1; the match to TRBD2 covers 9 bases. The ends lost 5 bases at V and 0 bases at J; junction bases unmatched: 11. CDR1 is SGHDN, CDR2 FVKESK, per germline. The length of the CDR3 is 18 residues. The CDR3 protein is CASSTGGRARSSYNEQFF. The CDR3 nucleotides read TGTGCCAGCAGCACGGGCGGGAGGGCTCGAAGCTCCTACAATGAGCAGTTCTTC.

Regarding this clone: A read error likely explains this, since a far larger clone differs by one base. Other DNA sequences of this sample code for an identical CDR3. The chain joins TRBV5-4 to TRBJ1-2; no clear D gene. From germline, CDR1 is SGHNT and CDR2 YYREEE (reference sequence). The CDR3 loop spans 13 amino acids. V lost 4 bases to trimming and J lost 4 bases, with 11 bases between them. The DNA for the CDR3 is TGTGCCAGCAGCCTGGTAACCGGCTATGGCTACACCTTC. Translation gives CASSLVTGYGYTF.

CDR3 bases: TGCGCCAGCAGCCGGCAGCTAGCCGCCTCCTACGAGCAGTACTTC. This sequence encodes CASSRQLAASYEQYF. The chain employs TRBV4-1 and TRBJ2-7; a weak D match, TRBD2 (5 bases). There are 15 residues in the CDR3. V was pared by 4 bases and J by 0 bases, with 13 bases between. Germline V gives CDR1 MGHRA, CDR2 YSYEKL.

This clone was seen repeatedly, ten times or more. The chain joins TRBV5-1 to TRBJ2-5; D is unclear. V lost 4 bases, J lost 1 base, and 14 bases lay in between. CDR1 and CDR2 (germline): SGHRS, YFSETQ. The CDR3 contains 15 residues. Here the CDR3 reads CASSHGTAVQETQYF. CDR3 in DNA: TGCGCCAGCAGCCACGGAACGGCAGTCCAAGAGACCCAGTACTTC.

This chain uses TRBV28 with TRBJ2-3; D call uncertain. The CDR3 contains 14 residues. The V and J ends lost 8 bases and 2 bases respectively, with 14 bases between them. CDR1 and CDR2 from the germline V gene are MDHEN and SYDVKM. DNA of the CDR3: TGTGCCAGCTCTTCGGTGGGAATCACAGATACGCAGTATTTT. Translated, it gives CASSSVGITDTQYF.

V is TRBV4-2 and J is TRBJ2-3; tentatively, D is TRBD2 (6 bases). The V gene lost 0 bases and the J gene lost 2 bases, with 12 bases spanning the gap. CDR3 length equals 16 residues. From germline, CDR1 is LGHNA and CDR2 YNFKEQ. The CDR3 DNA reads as TGTGCCAGCAGCCAAGAGGTAGGAGGGTCCACAGATACGCAGTATTTT. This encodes CASSQEVGGSTDTQYF.

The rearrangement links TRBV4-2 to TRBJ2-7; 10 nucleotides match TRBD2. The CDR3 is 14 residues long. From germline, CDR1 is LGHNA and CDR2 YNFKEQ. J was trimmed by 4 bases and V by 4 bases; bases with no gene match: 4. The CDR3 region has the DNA TGTGCCAGCAGCCGGGAACTAGCGGGATACGAGCAGTACTTC. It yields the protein CASSRELAGYEQYF.

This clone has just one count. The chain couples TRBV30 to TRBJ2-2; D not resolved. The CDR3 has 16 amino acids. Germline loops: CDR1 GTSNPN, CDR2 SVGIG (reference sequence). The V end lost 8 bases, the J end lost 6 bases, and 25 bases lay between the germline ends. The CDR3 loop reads CARATESFPLAGELFF. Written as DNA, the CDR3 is TGTGCCCGGGCTACAGAGTCTTTCCCTTTGGCCGGGGAGCTGTTTTTT.

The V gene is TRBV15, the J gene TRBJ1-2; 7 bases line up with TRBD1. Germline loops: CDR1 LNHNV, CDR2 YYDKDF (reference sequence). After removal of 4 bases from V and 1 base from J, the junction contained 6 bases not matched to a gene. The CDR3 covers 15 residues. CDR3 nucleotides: TGTGCCACCAGCACAGGACAGGACCTTAACTATGGCTACACCTTC. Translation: CATSTGQDLNYGYTF.

This CDR3 is CAWSLTTGYGYTF. CDR3 DNA sequence: TGTGCCTGGAGTTTAACGACGGGCTATGGCTACACCTTC. This chain links TRBV30 with TRBJ1-2; D is ambiguous. The length of the CDR3 is 13 residues. The V gene's germline CDR1 is GTSNPN and CDR2 SVGIG (reference sequence). The ends were cut back, 2 bases at V and 4 bases at J, with 11 bases in the middle.

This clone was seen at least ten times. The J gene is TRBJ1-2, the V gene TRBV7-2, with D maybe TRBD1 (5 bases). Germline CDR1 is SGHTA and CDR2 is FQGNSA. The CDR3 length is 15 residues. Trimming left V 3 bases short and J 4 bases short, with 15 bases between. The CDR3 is CASSLGNLRGYGYTF. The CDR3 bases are TGTGCCAGCAGCTTGGGGAACCTGAGGGGCTATGGCTACACCTTC.

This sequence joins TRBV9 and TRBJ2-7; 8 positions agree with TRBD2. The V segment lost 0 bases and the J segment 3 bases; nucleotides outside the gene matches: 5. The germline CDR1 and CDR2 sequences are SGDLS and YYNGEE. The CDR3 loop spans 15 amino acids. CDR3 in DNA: TGTGCCAGCAGCGTAGAAGGTAGCGGGAACTACGAGCAGTACTTC. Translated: CASSVEGSGNYEQYF.

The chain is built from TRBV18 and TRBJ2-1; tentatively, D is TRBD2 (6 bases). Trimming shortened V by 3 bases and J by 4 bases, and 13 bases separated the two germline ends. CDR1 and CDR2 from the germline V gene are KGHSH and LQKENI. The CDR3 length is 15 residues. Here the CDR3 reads CASSPEGRKYNEQFF. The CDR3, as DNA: TGTGCCAGCTCACCCGAGGGGAGGAAATACAATGAGCAGTTCTTC.

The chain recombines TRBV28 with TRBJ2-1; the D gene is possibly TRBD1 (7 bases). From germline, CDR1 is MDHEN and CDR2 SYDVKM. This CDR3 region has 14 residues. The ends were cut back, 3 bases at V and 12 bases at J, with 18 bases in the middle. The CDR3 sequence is CASSFGGTALWQFF. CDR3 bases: TGTGCCAGCAGTTTTGGGGGGACAGCACTATGGCAGTTCTTC.

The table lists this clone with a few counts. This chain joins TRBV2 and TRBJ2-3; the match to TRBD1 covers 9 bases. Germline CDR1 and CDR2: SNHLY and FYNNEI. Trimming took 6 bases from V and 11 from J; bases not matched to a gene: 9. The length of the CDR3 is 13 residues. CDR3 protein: CASRDRGEAMQYF. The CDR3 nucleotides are TGTGCCAGCAGGGACAGGGGTGAGGCCATGCAGTATTTT.

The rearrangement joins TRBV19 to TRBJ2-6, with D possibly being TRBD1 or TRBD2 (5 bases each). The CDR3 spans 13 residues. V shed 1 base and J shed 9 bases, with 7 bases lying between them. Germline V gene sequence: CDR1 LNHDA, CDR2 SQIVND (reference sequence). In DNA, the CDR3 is TGTGCCAGTAGTATAGCGGGGCGCAACGTCCTGACTTTC. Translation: CASSIAGRNVLTF.